A single sample is the source of the 26 T cell receptor beta chains below, sequenced in a study of blood T cells in healthy people across ages. Combining a sample-barcoded 5' primer with a J-beta primer mix, a second PCR ran for roughly 7 to 12 cycles. MiXCR was run by TCRdb on the 5' RACE reads, yielding one entry per CDR3 protein. The sample has about 780,000 distinct CDR3 sequences; around 24% are singletons. The sample was also reused in another study, on T cells of mothers and their children.

Sample: blood. The receptors were gathered from a boy younger than 18 in good health.

This clonotype was found a few times. The chain is built from TRBV7-9 and TRBJ1-4, with D possibly matching TRBD1 (5 bases). This CDR3 spans 17 amino acids. With 3 bases removed from V and 8 bases from J, the gap between germline ends came to 22 bases. Germline V gene lookup returns CDR1 SEHNR and CDR2 FQNEAQ (reference sequence). Written as DNA, the CDR3 is TGTGCCAGCAGCTTGGAATTTGCGCGGGACGGGAGCGAAAAACTGTTTTTT. It encodes CASSLEFARDGSEKLFF.

On this clonotype: The conserved final phenylalanine or tryptophan is absent from the CDR3, which likely points to a read error. This chain uses TRBV4-2 with TRBJ2-1; D may correspond to TRBD1 or TRBD2 (5 bases each). With the DNA end fitting TRBJ2-7 better, the J assignment may be wrong. The CDR3 is made up of 14 amino acids. Germline V gives CDR1 LGHNA, CDR2 YNFKEQ. The DNA of the CDR3 is TGTGCCAGCAGCCAAGAACCTCCCGGGGCCGAGCAGTACCTC. This gives the protein CASSQEPPGAEQYL.

This clonotype was picked up a small number of times. The J gene is TRBJ2-2, the V gene TRBV12-3 or TRBV12-4; D is tentatively TRBD1 or TRBD2 (5 bases each). The germline V and J ends were trimmed by 7 bases and 6 bases, with 24 bases remaining between them. The length of the CDR3 is 17 residues. In DNA form, the CDR3 reads TGTGCCAGCAATTCTCCCTTGGGGGTATTAGGACCCGGGGAGCTGTTTTTT. Translated: CASNSPLGVLGPGELFF.

This chain connects TRBV29-1 to TRBJ1-4; TRBD1 might be the D (6 bases). The CDR3 is made up of 11 amino acids. V gave up 7 bases and J gave up 7 bases, with 10 bases separating them. The germline V gene encodes CDR1 SQVTM and CDR2 ANQGSEA. CDR3 amino acids: CSEQGTEKLFF. The CDR3 DNA sequence: TGCAGCGAACAGGGAACTGAAAAACTGTTTTTT.

The chain couples TRBV2 to TRBJ1-5; a possible D gene is TRBD1 (6 bases). Trimming removed 3 bases at V and 2 bases at J, with 11 bases between. From germline, CDR1 is SNHLY and CDR2 FYNNEI. The length of the CDR3 is 15 residues. The CDR3 DNA reads TGTGCCAGCAGTGAGACAGGAGGACGCAATCAGCCCCAGCATTTT. This encodes CASSETGGRNQPQHF.

V and J are TRBV2 and TRBJ1-5; D might be TRBD1 (6 bases). The V gene's germline CDR1 is SNHLY and CDR2 FYNNEI. The CDR3 contains 12 residues. With 7 bases removed from V and 6 bases from J, the gap between germline ends came to 10 bases. CDR3 amino acids: CASNREGQPQHF. CDR3 sequence (DNA): TGTGCCAGCAACAGGGAAGGTCAGCCCCAGCATTTT.

This clonotype has just a few counts. The chain carries TRBV9 and TRBJ2-5; unclear D gene. V lost 0 bases and J 1 base, leaving 10 bases between the germline ends. The CDR3 runs 15 residues. Germline V gene sequence: CDR1 SGDLS, CDR2 YYNGEE. The CDR3 coding sequence is TGTGCCAGCAGCGTAGTCGGTTCCCCCCAAGAGACCCAGTACTTC. This gives the protein CASSVVGSPQETQYF.

This clonotype was detected a few times. The chain links TRBV11-2 to TRBJ2-7, with D possibly TRBD1 on 6 matching bases. The V gene's germline CDR1 is SGHAT and CDR2 FQNNGV. There are 14 residues in the CDR3. Trimming left V 5 bases short and J 6 bases short, with 17 bases between. In nucleotides, the CDR3 is TGTGCCAGCAGCGGAATGTTACAGGGACGCGAGCAGTACTTC. It is translated as CASSGMLQGREQYF.

Only one count was recorded for this clonotype. This chain uses TRBV7-3 with TRBJ2-1; the match to TRBD1 covers 12 bases. Germline CDR1 SGHTA, CDR2 FQGTGA. The V segment lost 4 bases and the J segment 8 bases; nucleotides outside the gene matches: 9. This CDR3 comprises 16 residues. This CDR3 is CASSSHPGTGGDEQFF. DNA for the CDR3: TGTGCCAGCAGCTCACACCCCGGGACAGGGGGCGATGAGCAGTTCTTC. The entire variable domain, with the rest obtained from reference TRBV7-3 and TRBJ2-1, is as follows: GAGVSQTPSNKVTEKGKYVELRCDPISGHTALYWYRQSLGQGPEFLIYFQGTGAADDSGLPNDRFFAVRPEGSVSTLKIQRTERGDSAVYLCASSSHPGTGGDEQFFGPGTRLTVL.

This clonotype was seen ten or more times. This rearrangement joins TRBV7-2 to TRBJ2-6; D uncertain. Germline CDR1 reads SGHTA; CDR2 reads FQGNSA. Trimming left V 0 bases short and J 4 bases short, with 4 bases between. This CDR3 has 14 residues. CDR3 region: CASSLASGANVLTF. DNA for the CDR3: TGTGCCAGCAGCTTAGCGTCGGGGGCCAACGTCCTGACTTTC.

This clonotype was counted between two and nine times. The V call is TRBV9, the J call TRBJ2-2; D perhaps matches TRBD1 (6 bases). This CDR3 is built from 14 residues. Germline CDR1 and CDR2: SGDLS and YYNGEE. V shed 2 bases and J shed 4 bases, with 9 bases lying between them. This CDR3 reads CASSVSRGTGELFF. As DNA, the CDR3 is TGTGCCAGCAGCGTCAGCAGGGGCACCGGGGAGCTGTTTTTT.

This clonotype was observed a handful of times. This chain uses TRBV5-1 with TRBJ1-5, with D possibly matching TRBD1 (5 bases). The CDR3 has 15 amino acids. Trimming stripped 3 bases from V and 7 bases from J, with 17 bases between. Germline V gene lookup returns CDR1 SGHRS and CDR2 YFSETQ. The chain's CDR3 is CASSWEAGPGQPQHF. In nucleotides, the CDR3 is TGCGCCAGCAGCTGGGAGGCAGGGCCTGGGCAGCCCCAGCATTTT. The full variable domain, its missing parts supplied by reference TRBV5-1 and TRBJ1-5, is KAGVTQTPRYLIKTRGQQVTLSCSPISGHRSVSWYQQTPGQGLQFLFEYFSETQRNKGNFPGRFSGRQFSNSRSEMNVSTLELGDSALYLCASSWEAGPGQPQHFGDGTRLSIL.

The chain carries TRBV5-1 and TRBJ2-1; the D gene is possibly TRBD2 (6 bases). V shed 4 bases and J shed 3 bases, with 8 bases lying between them. In germline, CDR1 is SGHRS, CDR2 YFSETQ. The CDR3 length is 13 residues. CDR3 bases: TGCGCCAGCAGCGGCGGGGTCTACAATGAGCAGTTCTTC. Protein: CASSGGVYNEQFF.

This chain uses TRBV12-3 or TRBV12-4 with TRBJ2-2; tentatively, D is TRBD2 (5 bases). V lost 11 bases, J lost 0 bases, and 10 bases lay in between. CDR3 size: 13 residues. Here the CDR3 DNA reads TGTGCCGGGGAGACTACGAACACCGGGGAGCTGTTTTTT. Its translation is CAGETTNTGELFF.

The CDR3 spells CASILMRATGTQYF. CDR3 nucleotides: TGTGCCAGCATCCTGATGAGGGCCACTGGGACCCAGTACTTC. The V call is TRBV7-2, the J call TRBJ2-5; maybe TRBD2 (5 bases). The length of the CDR3 is 14 residues. Germline V gene sequence: CDR1 SGHTA, CDR2 FQGNSA. V was clipped by 7 bases and J by 7 bases, with 19 bases between them.

The rearrangement joins TRBV12-3 or TRBV12-4 to TRBJ1-1; possibly TRBD1 for D (5 bases). This CDR3 has 12 residues. Trimming cost V 6 bases and J 8 bases, with 13 bases left between them. CDR3 sequence reads: CASSPWGREAFF. The CDR3 region has the DNA TGTGCCAGCAGCCCATGGGGCAGAGAAGCTTTCTTT.

This clonotype has just a few counts. V usage is TRBV7-2 and J usage is TRBJ2-6; a weak D match, TRBD2 (5 bases). The germline gives CDR1 SGHTA, CDR2 FQGNSA. The CDR3 length is 16 residues. Trimming removed 5 bases at V and 1 base at J, with 12 bases between. The CDR3 region is CASSHGRGSGANVLTF. CDR3 coding DNA: TGTGCCAGCAGCCATGGTCGGGGATCTGGGGCCAACGTCCTGACTTTC.

This clonotype has just a few counts. This chain links TRBV29-1 with TRBJ1-1; D gene uncertain. This CDR3 is 14 amino acids long. CDR1 is SQVTM, CDR2 ANQGSEA, per germline. V was clipped by 5 bases and J by 0 bases, with 13 bases between them. CDR3 sequence (DNA): TGCAGCGTTACCCCCGGCACGATGAACACTGAAGCTTTCTTT. Its translation: CSVTPGTMNTEAFF.

This clonotype has only a few counts. The chain joins TRBV7-9 to TRBJ1-2; D is undetermined. This CDR3 contains 14 residues. With 5 bases removed from V and 4 bases from J, the gap between germline ends came to 14 bases. Per germline, CDR1 SEHNR and CDR2 FQNEAQ (reference sequence). CDR3 nucleotides: TGTGCCAGCAGCCTCCCGGGTGAGGGCTATGGCTACACCTTC. Protein product: CASSLPGEGYGYTF.

This clonotype was seen more than once but under ten times. The V gene is TRBV6-6, the J gene TRBJ2-1, with 8 bases matching TRBD2. Germline V gene data show CDR1 as MNHNY and CDR2 as SVGAGI (reference sequence). This CDR3 has 16 amino acids. J gave up 0 bases and V 6 bases, and 7 bases lay outside the gene matches. In DNA, the CDR3 is TGTGCCAGCAGCCCCGGGGGGGCGGGCTCCTACAATGAGCAGTTCTTC. Encoded protein: CASSPGGAGSYNEQFF.

This clonotype was seen only a few times. V gene TRBV14 combines with J gene TRBJ2-7; 7 bases line up with TRBD2. V dropped 4 bases and J dropped 7; count of bases not matched to a gene: 4. The CDR3 covers 12 residues. Germline V lookup: CDR1 SGHDN, CDR2 FVKESK. The CDR3 bases are TGTGCCAGCAGCCCGTCCGGGAGGGAGCAGTACTTC. Its protein is CASSPSGREQYF.

This clonotype was observed a handful of times. This rearrangement joins TRBV9 to TRBJ2-5, with 9 bases fitting TRBD1. Judging by the DNA end, TRBJ2-1 fits better; the J call may be wrong. This CDR3 is built from 18 residues. Germline V lookup: CDR1 SGDLS, CDR2 YYNGEE. The CDR3: CASSVVGDQWTGDNEQFF. The CDR3 DNA follows: TGTGCCAGCAGCGTAGTAGGGGACCAGTGGACAGGGGACAATGAGCAGTTCTTC.

The rearrangement uses TRBV7-2 and TRBJ1-3; TRBD1 is a possible D gene (5 bases). CDR1 and CDR2 (germline): SGHTA, FQGNSA. V was cut by 5 bases and J by 0 bases, with 11 bases left in between. The CDR3 contains 15 residues. The CDR3, as DNA: TGTGCCAGCAGCGGGGGTGGCAGCTCTGGAAACACCATATATTTT. It encodes CASSGGGSSGNTIYF. The whole variable domain, filled in from reference TRBV7-2 and TRBJ1-3, reads GAGVSQSPSNKVTEKGKDVELRCDPISGHTALYWYRQSLGQGLEFLIYFQGNSAPDKSGLPSDRFSAERTGGSVSTLTIQRTQQEDSAVYLCASSGGGSSGNTIYFGEGSWLTVV.

The chain recombines TRBV12-3 or TRBV12-4 with TRBJ2-3; D uncertain. The CDR3 runs 14 residues. The V and J ends lost 4 bases and 5 bases respectively, with 13 bases between them. The CDR3 loop reads CASSSSRVGDTQYF. CDR3 coding DNA: TGTGCCAGCAGTTCCTCACGGGTGGGAGATACGCAGTATTTT.

The rearrangement links TRBV29-1 to TRBJ2-5; D is uncertain. The DNA end is more similar to TRBJ2-1, so the J call may be wrong. Germline CDR1 reads SQVTM; CDR2 reads ANQGSEA. The CDR3 has 14 amino acids. This CDR3 is CSVYYPTDPNEQFF. As DNA, the CDR3 is TGCAGCGTCTACTATCCTACCGACCCCAATGAGCAGTTCTTC.

The rearrangement links TRBV20-1 to TRBJ2-1, with D hard to call. The germline V and J ends were trimmed by 3 bases and 7 bases, with 16 bases remaining between them. Germline-derived CDR1 and CDR2 are DFQATT and SNEGSKA (reference sequence). This CDR3 contains 14 residues. The CDR3 nucleotides are TGCAGTGCTAGGAACCCAAAACCCCCTAATGAGCAGTTCTTC. Protein: CSARNPKPPNEQFF.